What follows are 6 T cell receptor beta chains derived from one specimen sequenced in a study of T cell responses to AZD1222 COVID-19 vaccine. TCRdb's copy holds only in-frame clones and misses some; the assay was immunoSEQ multiplex PCR. This sample has about 170,000 clones, with 87% found just once. Source: peripheral blood, taken 28 days after the second AZD1222 dose. These receptors were obtained from an adult who received the AZD1222 COVID-19 vaccine.

This clone has only one observation. The chain links TRBV4-1 to TRBJ1-4; 11 nucleotides match TRBD1. Trimming took 5 bases from V and 7 from J; bases not matched to a gene: 3. Germline V CDR1 and CDR2: MGHRA, YSYEKL. This CDR3 comprises 14 residues. The CDR3: CASSAGQGGEKLFF. The CDR3 DNA reads TGCGCCAGCAGCGCGGGACAGGGGGGTGAAAAACTGTTTTTT.

The chain links TRBV12-5 to TRBJ1-2; D remains ambiguous. CDR3 length: 15 amino acids. V lost 1 base and J lost 4, with 13 bases in between. Germline V CDR1 and CDR2: LGHNT, FRNRAP. This chain's CDR3 is CASGLGANRLYGYTF. CDR3 nucleotide sequence: TGTGCTAGTGGTTTGGGGGCGAACCGACTCTATGGCTACACCTTC.

In its sample, this clone was seen a few times. The CDR3 sequence: CASSSQPLGTGELFF. DNA of the CDR3: TGTGCCAGCAGCTCCCAACCACTGGGAACCGGGGAGCTGTTTTTT. The rearrangement joins TRBV7-9 to TRBJ2-2; D is unclear. The V end was cut by 4 bases, the J end by 5 bases, with 14 bases between. CDR3 length: 15 amino acids. CDR1 SEHNR and CDR2 FQNEAQ come from the germline V gene (reference sequence).

This clone was picked up one time. The rearrangement uses TRBV30 and TRBJ2-7; D gene uncertain. The CDR3 is 16 residues long. V lost 1 base to trimming and J lost 3 bases, with 19 bases between them. Germline V gene lookup returns CDR1 GTSNPN and CDR2 SVGIG (reference sequence). The CDR3 nucleotides read TGTGCCTGGAGTGATTCCGCGAAGGACCCAATCTACGAGCAGTACTTC. This gives the protein CAWSDSAKDPIYEQYF.

This clone occurred a few times. The same CDR3 can be traced to other DNA sequences in this sample. The chain combines TRBV27 with TRBJ2-1; 8 bases map to TRBD2. The V segment lost 6 bases and the J segment 2 bases; nucleotides outside the gene matches: 3. Germline assignment: CDR1 MNHEY and CDR2 SMNVEV (reference sequence). The CDR3 extends over 14 amino acids. CDR3 coding DNA: TGTGCCAGCAGCCCCGGGGGGGCCTACAATGAGCAGTTCTTC. Residues: CASSPGGAYNEQFF.

This rearrangement joins TRBV7-2 to TRBJ2-5, with 7 bases identical to TRBD1. Germline CDR1 reads SGHTA; CDR2 reads FQGNSA. The CDR3 has 15 amino acids. After removal of 6 bases from V and 1 base from J, the junction contained 8 bases not matched to a gene. CDR3 sequence: CASSITTGIQETQYF. DNA of the CDR3: TGTGCCAGCAGTATAACGACAGGGATCCAAGAGACCCAGTACTTC.